The source of this TCR beta chain is a study of T cell changes during pregnancy in multiple sclerosis. Germline trimming cut 5 bases from V and 5 bases from J; bases unmatched to any gene: 6. CDR3 length equals 14 residues. Germline CDR1 is SGHVS and CDR2 is FQNEAQ. Clones were sequenced by immunoSEQ multiplex PCR, and TCRdb holds only the in-frame ones, with some missing. The repertoire includes about 33,000 clones, 90% to 95% of them detected once, and approximately 3% sits in the top ten. The chain joins TRBV7-8 to TRBJ1-2, with TRBD1 identical over 9 bases. The source was CD4+ T cells from peripheral blood mononuclear cells, collected in the third trimester of pregnancy. This TCR was sampled from a female donor in good health, enrolled as a control in a pregnancy study. The CDR3 sequence: CASSILQGAYGYTF. CDR3 DNA: TGTGCCAGCAGCATTCTACAGGGGGCTTATGGCTACACCTTC. The entire variable domain, with the rest obtained from reference TRBV7-8 and TRBJ1-2, is as follows: GAGVSQSPRYKVAKRGQDVALRCDPISGHVSLFWYQQALGQGPEFLTYFQNEAQLDKSGLPSDRFFAERPEGSVSTLKIQRTQQEDSAVYLCASSILQGAYGYTFGSGTRLTVV.